The present TCR beta chain was sequenced within a study of blood T cells in healthy people across ages. Overall study results and limits: Shifts in expanded clonotypes may have been confounded by donor CMV status, which was unknown.

Through a sample-barcoded 5' primer and a J-beta primer mix, a second PCR was run for roughly 6 to 11 cycles. TCRdb passed the 5' RACE reads through MiXCR, listing each CDR3 protein once. The sample lists approximately 900,000 distinct CDR3 sequences; about 48% were seen once. Germline assignment: CDR1 LNHNV and CDR2 YYDKDF (reference sequence). The CDR3 has 13 residues. Drawn from each donor were around 9.1 milliliters of peripheral blood. A remark on this clonotype: The antigen remains unidentified.

This receptor was identified in a man between 25 and 39 years old in good health. The sequencing input was blood. The rearrangement links TRBV15 to TRBJ2-5; 12 bases line up with TRBD1. The assigned J gene may be wrong: the sequence end matches TRBJ2-7 better. Here the CDR3 reads CATQRDRGHEQYF. The CDR3, as DNA: TGTGCCACCCAACGGGACAGGGGGCACGAGCAGTACTTC.